This entry lists 21 T cell receptor beta chains sequenced from one sample in a study of T cells after yellow fever vaccination. Each CDR3 protein gets one entry after TCRdb re-called the 5' RACE reads with MiXCR. The sample contains 400,000 to 650,000 distinct CDR3 sequences, less than 25% of which appear only once. Sequences were derived from PBMCs, sampled less than 25 days after the first yellow fever vaccination. The receptor source for this set is a young man who received the YFV17D yellow fever vaccine.

This clonotype appeared a few times. This chain links TRBV20-1 with TRBJ2-7; no clear D. The CDR3 extends over 12 amino acids. V was shortened by 4 bases and J by 3 bases, with 10 bases between the two germline ends. Germline loops: CDR1 DFQATT, CDR2 SNEGSKA (reference sequence). CDR3 region: CSAKTPSYEQYF. The CDR3 DNA is TGCAGTGCTAAGACCCCTAGCTACGAGCAGTACTTC.

The rearrangement joins TRBV29-1 to TRBJ2-3; 8 bases are a match to TRBD1. Trimming removed 8 bases from V and 7 bases from J; junction bases left unmatched: 8. Germline V gene data show CDR1 as SQVTM and CDR2 as ANQGSEA. The CDR3 is 12 amino acids. This CDR3 is CSHEGTGYTQYF. DNA for the CDR3: TGCAGCCACGAGGGGACAGGTTATACGCAGTATTTT.

The chain carries TRBV12-3 or TRBV12-4 and TRBJ2-1; D is ambiguous. Trimming removed 6 bases at V and 5 bases at J, with 8 bases between. CDR3 length: 12 residues. Here the CDR3 reads CASSGWDNEQFF. The CDR3 DNA follows: TGTGCCAGCAGCGGGTGGGACAATGAGCAGTTCTTC.

This clonotype was counted only a few times. The genes are TRBV6-5 and TRBJ2-7, with D possibly being TRBD1 (6 bases). Between the trimmed V and J ends, which lost 2 bases and 2 bases, there was a span of 10 bases. CDR1 and CDR2 (germline): MNHEY, SVGAGI. The CDR3 loop spans 14 amino acids. DNA of the CDR3: TGTGCCAGCAGTTACCGGGACAAAACCTACGAGCAGTACTTC. Protein: CASSYRDKTYEQYF.

This clonotype was observed a handful of times. The V gene is TRBV20-1, the J gene TRBJ2-1; TRBD1 aligns across 9 bases. Germline CDR1 is DFQATT and CDR2 is SNEGSKA (reference sequence). V shed 3 bases and J 11 bases; nucleotides not matched to a gene: 11. The CDR3 spans 14 residues. The CDR3 nucleotides are TGCAGTGCTAGCTTACAGGGGGCCAATGCAAAGCAGTTCTTC. This encodes CSASLQGANAKQFF.

The J gene is TRBJ1-1, the V gene TRBV20-1; TRBD1 might be the D (5 bases). Trimming removed 4 bases from V and 5 bases from J, with 20 bases in between. Per the germline V gene, CDR1 is DFQATT and CDR2 is SNEGSKA (reference sequence). There are 15 residues in the CDR3. The DNA for the CDR3 is TGCAGTGCTATGGGGCCCGGGGACCCCGGAACTGAAGCTTTCTTT. Protein sequence: CSAMGPGDPGTEAFF.

This clonotype has more than one count but fewer than ten. CDR3 amino acids: CATSRQTGVANEQYF. Written as DNA, the CDR3 is TGTGCCACCAGCAGACAGACAGGGGTAGCCAACGAGCAGTACTTC. The chain is built from TRBV15 and TRBJ2-7; 8 bases match TRBD1. The germline gives CDR1 LNHNV, CDR2 YYDKDF (reference sequence). The V segment lost 2 bases and the J segment 5 bases; nucleotides outside the gene matches: 8. The CDR3 is made up of 15 amino acids.

This clonotype was seen only a few times. This chain links TRBV7-2 with TRBJ1-2; tentative D call: TRBD1 (6 bases). CDR1 is SGHTA and CDR2 is FQGNSA in the germline V gene. With 6 bases removed from V and 2 bases from J, the gap between germline ends came to 13 bases. This CDR3 region has 14 residues. The CDR3 DNA reads as TGTGCCAGCAGAGCGACAGGATTAAACTATGGCTACACCTTC. This translates into CASRATGLNYGYTF.

The genes are TRBV12-3 or TRBV12-4 and TRBJ1-5, with D tentatively TRBD1 (5 bases). Trimming shortened V by 1 base and J by 11 bases, and 12 bases separated the two germline ends. CDR3 length: 13 amino acids. CDR3 nucleotide sequence: TGTGCCAGCAGTTTAGGGCAGGGAGGGTCCCAGCATTTT. Its translation is CASSLGQGGSQHF.

This clonotype occurred a few times. One junction end disagrees with the germline gene, perhaps due to a read error. The chain combines TRBV7-7 with TRBJ2-2; D may be TRBD1 or TRBD2 (5 bases each). CDR1 and CDR2 from the germline V gene are SSHAT and FNYEAQ (reference sequence). The CDR3 extends over 13 amino acids. The CDR3 DNA sequence: TGTGCTAGCAGCGCGCTCCGGGACGGTGTGCTGTTTTTT. It encodes CASSALRDGVLFF.

At least ten counts were recorded for this clonotype. The rearrangement uses TRBV7-8 and TRBJ2-5; 10 bases are a match to TRBD2. The V gene end was trimmed by 5 bases and the J gene end by 1 base; junction bases not matched to a gene: 7. This CDR3 comprises 16 residues. The germline gives CDR1 SGHVS, CDR2 FQNEAQ. CDR3: CASSLIAGGPQETQYF. CDR3 nucleotide sequence: TGTGCCAGCAGCCTTATAGCGGGGGGTCCCCAAGAGACCCAGTACTTC. Combining the CDR3 with reference TRBV7-8 and TRBJ2-5 gives the whole variable domain GAGVSQSPRYKVAKRGQDVALRCDPISGHVSLFWYQQALGQGPEFLTYFQNEAQLDKSGLPSDRFFAERPEGSVSTLKIQRTQQEDSAVYLCASSLIAGGPQETQYFGPGTRLLVL.

The table lists this clonotype with many counts. V gene TRBV6-5 combines with J gene TRBJ1-2; 7 nucleotides align to TRBD1. Germline CDR1 MNHEY, CDR2 SVGAGI. After removal of 5 bases from V and 7 bases from J, the junction contained 10 bases not matched to a gene. The CDR3 is 14 residues long. The CDR3 DNA reads as TGTGCCAGCAGTCGGACAGGTCTGGCCTCTGGCTACACCTTC. Translation gives CASSRTGLASGYTF.

In this sample, this clonotype turned up many times. This chain links TRBV4-1 with TRBJ2-3; TRBD1 is a possible D gene (6 bases). V dropped 1 base and J dropped 2 bases, with 16 bases sitting between them. CDR3 length: 17 amino acids. Germline CDR1 reads MGHRA; CDR2 reads YSYEKL. CDR3 loop: CASSQVGRGWDTDTQYF. The DNA of the CDR3 is TGCGCCAGCAGCCAAGTTGGTAGGGGGTGGGACACAGATACGCAGTATTTT.

The J gene is TRBJ1-6, the V gene TRBV27, with no clear D. Germline V gene sequence: CDR1 MNHEY, CDR2 SMNVEV (reference sequence). Deletions cut 3 bases from V and 12 bases from J, with 9 bases between. The CDR3 is made up of 12 amino acids. The CDR3 is CASSFTREPLHF. The CDR3 bases are TGTGCCAGCAGTTTTACGAGAGAACCCCTCCACTTT.

The table lists this clonotype with many counts. The chain employs TRBV4-1 and TRBJ2-5, with 7 bases identical to TRBD2. Trimming at V came to 4 bases and at J to 5 bases, leaving 10 bases not matched to a gene. This CDR3 is built from 15 residues. CDR1 and CDR2 (germline): MGHRA, YSYEKL. The CDR3 DNA sequence: TGCGCCAGCAGCCCGAGGTGGCTGGGAGGGGAGACCCAGTACTTC. Protein sequence: CASSPRWLGGETQYF.

The rearrangement uses TRBV6-2 or TRBV6-3 and TRBJ2-1, with D possibly TRBD1 on 6 matching bases. The CDR3 is made up of 15 amino acids. Germline-derived CDR1 and CDR2 are MNHEY and SVGEGT. V lost 0 bases, J lost 7 bases, and 13 bases lay in between. CDR3 sequence (DNA): TGTGCCAGCAGTTACTCGATTGCCAGGGGTAATGAGCAGTTCTTC. Translation gives CASSYSIARGNEQFF.

This chain links TRBV29-1 with TRBJ2-3; D is possibly TRBD1 or TRBD2 (5 bases each). CDR1 is SQVTM, CDR2 ANQGSEA, per germline. The CDR3 loop spans 15 amino acids. The V and J ends lost 0 bases and 4 bases respectively, with 14 bases between them. The CDR3 loop is CSVEDQWGWADTQYF. CDR3 DNA sequence: TGCAGCGTTGAAGATCAATGGGGGTGGGCAGATACGCAGTATTTT.

This clonotype showed up just a few times. V usage is TRBV6-4 and J usage is TRBJ2-5; D unresolved. This CDR3 has 14 residues. Between the trimmed V and J ends, which lost 0 bases and 5 bases, there was a span of 10 bases. Germline values: CDR1 MRHNA, CDR2 SNTAGT. The CDR3 sequence is CASSDSPERETQYF. The DNA for the CDR3 is TGTGCCAGCAGTGACTCCCCAGAAAGGGAGACCCAGTACTTC.

The chain is built from TRBV11-1 and TRBJ2-2, with 9 bases aligning to TRBD1. This CDR3 contains 21 residues. The ends lost 3 bases at V and 0 bases at J; junction bases unmatched: 17. Germline values: CDR1 SGHAT, CDR2 FQDESV (reference sequence). As DNA, the CDR3 is TGTGCCAGCAGCTTCGTTCGTTGGGACAGGGATCTTCTCGCGAACACCGGGGAGCTGTTTTTT. It encodes CASSFVRWDRDLLANTGELFF.

This clonotype was observed a handful of times. This chain joins TRBV7-8 and TRBJ2-7, with 10 bases that match TRBD2. Germline CDR1 reads SGHVS; CDR2 reads FQNEAQ. The CDR3 runs to 17 residues. With 2 bases clipped from V and 4 bases from J, the junction kept 11 bases outside the gene matches. The CDR3 DNA reads TGTGCCAGCAGCTTATTGGGGACCCGACTAGCGGGTTACGAGCAGTACTTC. It is translated as CASSLLGTRLAGYEQYF.

This clonotype turned up a few times. This chain connects TRBV10-2 to TRBJ1-2, with TRBD1 as a possible D gene (5 bases). Trimming left V 6 bases short and J 4 bases short, with 9 bases between. The CDR3 has 12 amino acids. From germline, CDR1 is WSHSY and CDR2 SAAADI. CDR3 amino acids: CASSYQGYGYTF. CDR3 bases: TGCGCCAGCAGCTACCAGGGCTATGGCTACACCTTC.